This T cell receptor (beta chain) was sequenced in a study of T cell responses to AZD1222 COVID-19 vaccine. Findings and limits, study-wide: White British donors predominated, females outnumbered males, and clonal diversity was possibly underestimated. Rises in breadth and depth of Spike-specific TCRs came after two AZD1222 doses.

V trimming: 3 bases; J trimming: 6 bases; junction bases outside the gene matches: 12. Looked up from germline, CDR1 is SGHNT and CDR2 is YYREEE (reference sequence). The CDR3 runs to 17 residues. For this clone: Its antigen is unidentified.

Samples with a second dose at about 4 or about 12 weeks were pooled together. Method: immunoSEQ multiplex PCR; TCRdb's copy keeps in-frame clones and lacks some. The table records about 150,000 clones, around 90% of them present only once. The receptor's source is an adult who received the AZD1222 COVID-19 vaccine. This sample comprised peripheral blood, obtained 28 days after the second AZD1222 dose. V gene TRBV5-4 combines with J gene TRBJ2-3, with 11 bases matching TRBD1. In nucleotides, the CDR3 is TGTGCCAGCAGCTCGAACCCGGGACAGGGGGTTAGGGATACGCAGTATTTT. It yields the protein CASSSNPGQGVRDTQYF.